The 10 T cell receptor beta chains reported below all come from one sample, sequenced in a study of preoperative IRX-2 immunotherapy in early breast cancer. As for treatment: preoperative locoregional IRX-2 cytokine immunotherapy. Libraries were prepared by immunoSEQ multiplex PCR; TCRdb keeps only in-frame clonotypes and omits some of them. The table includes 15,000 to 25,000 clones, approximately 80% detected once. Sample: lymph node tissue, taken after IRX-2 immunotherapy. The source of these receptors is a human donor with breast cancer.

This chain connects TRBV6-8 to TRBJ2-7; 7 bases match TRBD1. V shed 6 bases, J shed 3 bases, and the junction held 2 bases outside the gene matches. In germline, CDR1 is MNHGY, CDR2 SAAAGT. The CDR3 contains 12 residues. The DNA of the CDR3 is TGTGCCAGCAGACCAGGGGGCTACGAGCAGTACTTC. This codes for CASRPGGYEQYF.

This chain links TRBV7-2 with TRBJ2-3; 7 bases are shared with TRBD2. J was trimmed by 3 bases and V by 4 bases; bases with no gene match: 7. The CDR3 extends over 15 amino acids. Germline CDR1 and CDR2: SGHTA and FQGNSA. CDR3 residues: CASSSGGSPTDTQYF. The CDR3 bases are TGTGCCAGCAGCTCGGGCGGGAGTCCGACAGATACGCAGTATTTT. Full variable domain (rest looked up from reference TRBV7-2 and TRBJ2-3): GAGVSQSPSNKVTEKGKDVELRCDPISGHTALYWYRQSLGQGLEFLIYFQGNSAPDKSGLPSDRFSAERTGGSVSTLTIQRTQQEDSAVYLCASSSGGSPTDTQYFGPGTRLTVL.

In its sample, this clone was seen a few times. The CDR3, as DNA: TGTGCCAGCCGCCCAAGATACACGCTGGGGTACTTC. It is translated as CASRPRYTLGYF. The chain employs TRBV19 and TRBJ2-7, with D unclear. Deletions cut 9 bases from V and 12 bases from J, with 21 bases between. The CDR3 is made up of 12 amino acids. Germline V gene sequence: CDR1 LNHDA, CDR2 SQIVND (reference sequence).

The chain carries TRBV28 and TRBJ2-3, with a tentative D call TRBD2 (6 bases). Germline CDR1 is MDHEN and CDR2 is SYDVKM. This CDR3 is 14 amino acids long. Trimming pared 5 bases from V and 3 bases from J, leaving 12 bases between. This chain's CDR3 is CASSPGTLTDTQYF. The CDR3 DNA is TGTGCCAGCAGTCCCGGGACTCTGACAGATACGCAGTATTTT. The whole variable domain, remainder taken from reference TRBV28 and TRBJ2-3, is DVKVTQSSRYLVKRTGEKVFLECVQDMDHENMFWYRQDPGLGLRLIYFSYDVKMKEKGDIPEGYSVSREKKERFSLILESASTNQTSMYLCASSPGTLTDTQYFGPGTRLTVL.

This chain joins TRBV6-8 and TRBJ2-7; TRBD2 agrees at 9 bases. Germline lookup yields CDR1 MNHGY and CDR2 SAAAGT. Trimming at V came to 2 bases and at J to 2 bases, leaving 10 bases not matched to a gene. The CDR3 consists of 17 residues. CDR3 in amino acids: CASSYRPRSSGAYEQYF. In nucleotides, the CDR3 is TGTGCCAGCAGTTACCGACCCCGCTCTAGCGGGGCCTACGAGCAGTACTTC.

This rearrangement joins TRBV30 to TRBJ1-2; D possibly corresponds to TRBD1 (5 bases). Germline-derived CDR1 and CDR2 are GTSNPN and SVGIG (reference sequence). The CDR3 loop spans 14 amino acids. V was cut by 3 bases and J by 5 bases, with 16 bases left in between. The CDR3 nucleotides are TGTGCCTGGAGACCTTTTGGGACGAATTATGGCTACACCTTC. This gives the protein CAWRPFGTNYGYTF.

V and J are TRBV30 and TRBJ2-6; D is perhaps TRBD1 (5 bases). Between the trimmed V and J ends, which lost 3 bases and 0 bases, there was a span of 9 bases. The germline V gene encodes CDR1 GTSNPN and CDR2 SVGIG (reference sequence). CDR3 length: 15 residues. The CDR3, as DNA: TGTGCCTGGAGGCGACAGCGCTCTGGGGCCAACGTCCTGACTTTC. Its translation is CAWRRQRSGANVLTF.

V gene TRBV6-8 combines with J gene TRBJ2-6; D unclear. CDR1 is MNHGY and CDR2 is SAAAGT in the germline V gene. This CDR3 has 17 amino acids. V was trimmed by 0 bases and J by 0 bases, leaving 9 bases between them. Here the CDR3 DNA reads TGTGCCAGCAGTTACTCGACCAGCCTCTCTGGGGCCAACGTCCTGACTTTC. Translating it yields CASSYSTSLSGANVLTF.

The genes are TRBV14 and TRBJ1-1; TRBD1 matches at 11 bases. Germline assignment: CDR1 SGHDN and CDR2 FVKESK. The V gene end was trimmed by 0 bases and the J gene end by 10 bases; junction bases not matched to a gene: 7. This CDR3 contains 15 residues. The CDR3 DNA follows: TGTGCCAGCAGCCAAGATATGGACAGGGGGCGCCTAGCTTTCTTT. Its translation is CASSQDMDRGRLAFF. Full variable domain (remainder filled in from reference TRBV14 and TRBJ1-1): EAGVTQFPSHSVIEKGQTVTLRCDPISGHDNLYWYRRVMGKEIKFLLHFVKESKQDESGMPNNRFLAERTGGTYSTLKVQPAELEDSGVYFCASSQDMDRGRLAFFGQGTRLTVV.

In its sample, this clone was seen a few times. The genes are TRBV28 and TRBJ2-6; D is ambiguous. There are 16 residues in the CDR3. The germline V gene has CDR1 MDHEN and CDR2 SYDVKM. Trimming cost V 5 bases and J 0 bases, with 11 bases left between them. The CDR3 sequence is CASSETANSGANVLTF. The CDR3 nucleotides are TGTGCCAGCAGTGAAACAGCTAACTCTGGGGCCAACGTCCTGACTTTC.